The entry below describes one TCR beta chain. The data derive from a study of blood T cell repertoires in COVID-19. Germline values: CDR1 SGHNT, CDR2 YYREEE (reference sequence). V lost 4 bases, J lost 5 bases, and 3 bases stayed unmatched. The CDR3 is made up of 14 amino acids. The authors' processing: For nucleated cells, counts were estimated from reference gene primer amplification. The protocol was immunoSEQ multiplex PCR, while the TCRdb copy is restricted to in-frame clones and leaves out a portion. For V, J and clone size, that table is used; D and trimming come from the DNA. Here the sample spans some 120,000 clones, roughly four fifths being singletons.

The rearrangement uses TRBV5-4 and TRBJ2-2; 9 positions match TRBD1. The TCR originated in a human donor in a cohort sampled during active COVID-19. The source material was peripheral blood. The CDR3 nucleotides read TGTGCCAGCAGCCGACAGGGGGGGACCGGGGAGCTGTTTTTT. Translation gives CASSRQGGTGELFF.